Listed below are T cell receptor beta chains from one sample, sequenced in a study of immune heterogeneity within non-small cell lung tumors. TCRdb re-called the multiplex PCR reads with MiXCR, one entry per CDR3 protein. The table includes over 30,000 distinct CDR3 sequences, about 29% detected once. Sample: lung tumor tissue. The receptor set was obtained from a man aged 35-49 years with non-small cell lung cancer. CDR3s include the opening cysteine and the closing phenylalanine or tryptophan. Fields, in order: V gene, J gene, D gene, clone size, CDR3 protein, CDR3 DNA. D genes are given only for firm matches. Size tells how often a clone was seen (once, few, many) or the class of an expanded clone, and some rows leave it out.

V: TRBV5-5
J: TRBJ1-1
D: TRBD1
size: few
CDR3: CASSLRDRVTEAFF
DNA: TGTGCCAGCAGCTTGCGGGACAGGGTCACTGAAGCTTTCTTT

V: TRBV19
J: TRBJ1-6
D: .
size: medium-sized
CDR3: CASSKGQTYNSPLHF
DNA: TGTGCCAGTAGTAAGGGTCAGACCTATAATTCACCCCTCCACTTT

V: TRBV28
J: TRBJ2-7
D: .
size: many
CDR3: CASSFPNSYEQYF
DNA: TGTGCCAGCAGTTTTCCTAATTCCTACGAGCAGTACTTC

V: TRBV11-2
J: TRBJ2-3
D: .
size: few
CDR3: CASSRGTSGDTQYF
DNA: TGTGCCAGCAGCCGGGGGACTTCTGGGGATACGCAGTATTTT

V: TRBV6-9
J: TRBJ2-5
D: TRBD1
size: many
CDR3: CASKNRDRGLETQYF
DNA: TGTGCCAGCAAAAACCGGGACAGGGGGCTTGAGACCCAGTACTTC

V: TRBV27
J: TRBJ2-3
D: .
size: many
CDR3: CASRHRPGASTDTQYF
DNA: TGTGCCAGCAGACATAGACCGGGGGCTAGCACAGATACGCAGTATTTT

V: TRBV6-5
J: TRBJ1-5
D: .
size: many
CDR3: CASSYGGAQPQHF
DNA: TGTGCCAGCAGTTACGGGGGGGCGCAGCCCCAGCATTTT

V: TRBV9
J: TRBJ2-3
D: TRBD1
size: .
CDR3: CASSNGQGAFGDTQYF
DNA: TGTGCCAGCTCCAATGGACAGGGGGCGTTTGGAGATACGCAGTATTTT

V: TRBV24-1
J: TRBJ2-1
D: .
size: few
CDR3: CATSDPRQGGNEQFF
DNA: TGTGCCACCAGTGACCCGAGACAGGGAGGCAATGAGCAGTTCTTC

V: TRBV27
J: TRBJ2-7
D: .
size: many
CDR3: CASRVTHDSSYEQYF
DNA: TGTGCCAGCAGGGTGACCCACGACAGCTCCTACGAGCAGTACTTC

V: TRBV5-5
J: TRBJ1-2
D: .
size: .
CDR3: CASSFMKGNYGYTF
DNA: TGTGCCAGCAGCTTCATGAAGGGAAACTATGGCTACACCTTC

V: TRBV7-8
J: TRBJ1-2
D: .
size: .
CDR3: CASSPLDVYYGYTF
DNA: TGTGCCAGCAGCCCCCTGGACGTTTACTATGGCTACACCTTC

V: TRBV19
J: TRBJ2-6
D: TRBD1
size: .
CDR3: CASRRQGRSGANVLTF
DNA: TGTGCCAGTAGACGACAGGGGCGCTCTGGGGCCAACGTCCTGACTTTC

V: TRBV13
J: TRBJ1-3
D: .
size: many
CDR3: CASSPGSGNTIYF
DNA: TGTGCCAGCAGCCCGGGCTCTGGAAACACCATATATTTT

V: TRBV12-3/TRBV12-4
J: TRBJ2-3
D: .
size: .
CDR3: CASTPDRLPDTQYF
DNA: TGTGCCAGCACCCCGGATAGGCTACCTGATACGCAGTATTTT

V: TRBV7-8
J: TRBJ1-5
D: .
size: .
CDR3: CASSPIPGSQPQHF
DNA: TGTGCCAGCAGCCCCATCCCGGGAAGTCAGCCCCAGCATTTT

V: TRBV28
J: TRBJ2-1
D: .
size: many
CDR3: CASSSGSSYNEQFF
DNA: TGTGCCAGCAGTTCCGGGAGCTCCTACAATGAGCAGTTCTTC

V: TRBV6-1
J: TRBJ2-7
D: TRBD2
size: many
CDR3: CASRALGLAGGPREQYF
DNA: TGTGCCAGCAGGGCACTGGGACTAGCGGGAGGGCCACGCGAGCAGTACTTC

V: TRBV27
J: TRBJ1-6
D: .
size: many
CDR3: CASSLGPRRGSLHF
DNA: TGTGCCAGCAGTTTAGGTCCCAGGCGGGGTTCCCTCCACTTT

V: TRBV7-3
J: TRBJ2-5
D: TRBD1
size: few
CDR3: CASSSTTGGGETQYF
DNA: TGTGCCAGCAGCTCAACAACAGGGGGTGGGGAGACCCAGTACTTC

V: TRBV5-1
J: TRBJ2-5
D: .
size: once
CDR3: CASSLEGGHETQYF
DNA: TGCGCCAGCAGCTTGGAGGGGGGCCACGAGACCCAGTACTTC

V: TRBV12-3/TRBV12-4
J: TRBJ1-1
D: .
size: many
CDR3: CASSLGTVNTEAFF
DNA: TGTGCCAGCAGTTTAGGGACAGTGAACACTGAAGCTTTCTTT

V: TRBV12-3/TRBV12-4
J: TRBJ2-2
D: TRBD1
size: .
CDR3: CASRSGTEFKVFF
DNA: TGTGCCAGCAGGTCCGGGACAGAATTTAAGGTGTTTTTT

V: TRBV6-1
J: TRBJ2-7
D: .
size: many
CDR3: CASSTLDGTEQYF
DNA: TGTGCCAGCAGTACCTTGGACGGCACGGAGCAGTACTTC

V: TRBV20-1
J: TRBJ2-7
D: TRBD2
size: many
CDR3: CSALGGYEQYF
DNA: TGCAGTGCTCTCGGGGGGTACGAGCAGTACTTC

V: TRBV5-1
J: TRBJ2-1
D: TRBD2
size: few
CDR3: CASSLEAGVPPGEQFF
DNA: TGCGCCAGCAGCTTGGAGGCGGGAGTACCCCCCGGTGAGCAGTTCTTC

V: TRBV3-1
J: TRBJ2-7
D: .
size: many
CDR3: CASSQAMGLGDEQYF
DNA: TGTGCCAGCAGCCAAGCAATGGGACTCGGGGACGAGCAGTACTTC

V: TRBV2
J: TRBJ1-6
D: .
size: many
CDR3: CASSLTGASSLLHF
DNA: TGTGCCAGCAGCTTGACGGGGGCGTCGTCACTCCTCCACTTT

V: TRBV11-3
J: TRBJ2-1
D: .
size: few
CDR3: CASSLDQIRYNEQFF
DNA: TGTGCCAGCAGTCTCGACCAAATCCGTTACAATGAGCAGTTCTTC

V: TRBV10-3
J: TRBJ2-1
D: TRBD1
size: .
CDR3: CAISEPGQGRINEQFF
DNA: TGTGCCATCAGTGAGCCCGGACAGGGAAGAATCAATGAGCAGTTCTTC

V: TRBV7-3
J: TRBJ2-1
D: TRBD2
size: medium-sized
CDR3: CASSSGRGSFPPHNEQFF
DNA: TGTGCCAGCAGCTCGGGGCGGGGGTCCTTCCCCCCACACAATGAGCAGTTCTTC

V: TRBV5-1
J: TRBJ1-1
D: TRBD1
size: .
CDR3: CASSRDRVGTEAFF
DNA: TGCGCCAGCAGCCGCGACAGGGTGGGGACTGAAGCTTTCTTT

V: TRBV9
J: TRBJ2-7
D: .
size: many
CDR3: CASSTPLNGGDYEQYF
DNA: TGTGCCAGCAGCACCCCCCTGAATGGAGGAGACTACGAGCAGTACTTC

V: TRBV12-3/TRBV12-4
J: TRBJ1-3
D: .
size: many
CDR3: CASSLRHLTGNTIYF
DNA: TGTGCCAGCAGCCTCCGACACTTAACCGGAAACACCATATATTTT

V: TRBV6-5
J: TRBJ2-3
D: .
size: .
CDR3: CASIYSKRVGTDTQYF
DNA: TGTGCCAGCATTTACTCGAAACGGGTAGGCACAGATACGCAGTATTTT

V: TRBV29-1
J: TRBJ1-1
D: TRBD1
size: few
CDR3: CSASGGGGTEAFF
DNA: TGCAGCGCCTCAGGGGGCGGCGGCACTGAAGCTTTCTTT

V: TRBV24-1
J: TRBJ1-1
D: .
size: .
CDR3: CATSDDGISEAFF
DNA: TGTGCCACCAGTGATGACGGGATTTCTGAAGCTTTCTTT

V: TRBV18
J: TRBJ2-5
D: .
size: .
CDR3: CASSPSGGGETQYF
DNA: TGTGCCAGCTCCCCCAGCGGCGGAGGTGAGACCCAGTACTTC

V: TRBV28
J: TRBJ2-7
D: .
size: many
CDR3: CASSLLGAGVEYF
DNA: TGTGCCAGCAGTTTATTGGGGGCAGGGGTGGAGTACTTC

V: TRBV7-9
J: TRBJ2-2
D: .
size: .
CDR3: CASRSGTSNTGELFF
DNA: TGTGCCAGCAGGTCCGGGACTTCGAACACCGGGGAGCTGTTTTTT

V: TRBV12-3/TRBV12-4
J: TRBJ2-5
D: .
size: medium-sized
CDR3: CASSAVGRSQETQYF
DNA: TGTGCCAGCAGTGCCGTGGGACGGAGTCAAGAGACCCAGTACTTC

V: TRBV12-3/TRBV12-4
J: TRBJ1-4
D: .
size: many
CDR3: CASSLGQRNEKLFF
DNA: TGTGCCAGCAGTTTAGGACAAAGAAATGAAAAACTGTTTTTT

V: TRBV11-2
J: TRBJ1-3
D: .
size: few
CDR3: CASSSQGNTIYF
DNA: TGTGCCAGCAGCTCACAGGGTAACACCATATATTTT

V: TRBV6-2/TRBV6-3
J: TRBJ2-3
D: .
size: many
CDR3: CASSYIQGLGGFTDTQYF
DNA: TGTGCCAGCAGTTACATCCAGGGGCTCGGCGGGTTTACAGATACGCAGTATTTT

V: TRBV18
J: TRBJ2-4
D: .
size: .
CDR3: CASSPTLGVGAKNIQYF
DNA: TGTGCCAGCTCACCAACCCTTGGCGTGGGGGCCAAAAACATTCAGTACTTC

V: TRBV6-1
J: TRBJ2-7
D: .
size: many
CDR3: CASGDYEQYF
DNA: TGTGCCAGCGGTGACTACGAGCAGTACTTC

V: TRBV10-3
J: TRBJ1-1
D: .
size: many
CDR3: CAISDLAEFTEAFF
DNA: TGTGCCATCAGTGACCTCGCCGAATTCACTGAAGCTTTCTTT

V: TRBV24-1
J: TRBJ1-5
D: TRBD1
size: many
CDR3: CATGRDRGSNQPQHF
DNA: TGTGCCACCGGTAGGGACAGGGGAAGCAATCAGCCCCAGCATTTT

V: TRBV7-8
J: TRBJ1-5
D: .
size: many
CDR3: CASSLAGAGRRNQPQHF
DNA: TGTGCCAGCAGCTTAGCTGGGGCAGGGAGGCGCAATCAGCCCCAGCATTTT

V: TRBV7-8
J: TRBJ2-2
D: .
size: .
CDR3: CASSPWDNANTGELFF
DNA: TGTGCCAGCAGCCCCTGGGACAACGCGAACACCGGGGAGCTGTTTTTT

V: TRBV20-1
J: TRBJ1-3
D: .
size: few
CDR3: CSAERTGNTIYF
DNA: TGCAGTGCCGAACGAACTGGAAACACCATATATTTT

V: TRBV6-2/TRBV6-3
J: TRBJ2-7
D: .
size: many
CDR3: CASTQSSVYEQYF
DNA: TGTGCCAGCACCCAGTCTAGCGTCTACGAGCAGTACTTC

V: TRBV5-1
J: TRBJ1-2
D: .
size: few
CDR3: CASSFVTGSDGYTF
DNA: TGCGCCAGCAGCTTCGTCACAGGAAGCGATGGCTACACCTTC

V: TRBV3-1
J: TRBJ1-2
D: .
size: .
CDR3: CASSQGSTGFTNYGYTF
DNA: TGTGCCAGCAGCCAAGGGTCTACAGGTTTTACTAACTATGGCTACACCTTC

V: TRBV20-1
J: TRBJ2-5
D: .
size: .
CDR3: CSATGVPETQYF
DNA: TGCAGTGCTACAGGGGTCCCAGAGACCCAGTACTTC

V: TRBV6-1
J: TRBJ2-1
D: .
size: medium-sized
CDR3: CATKKEAYNEQFF
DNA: TGTGCCACCAAGAAGGAGGCCTACAATGAGCAGTTCTTC

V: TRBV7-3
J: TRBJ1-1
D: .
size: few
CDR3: CASSLRAGNTEAFF
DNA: TGTGCCAGCAGCTTAAGGGCGGGGAACACTGAAGCTTTCTTT

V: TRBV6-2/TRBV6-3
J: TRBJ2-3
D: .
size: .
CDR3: CASSSTRGSRDTQYF
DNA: TGTGCCAGCAGTTCCACCCGGGGTAGCCGAGATACGCAGTATTTT

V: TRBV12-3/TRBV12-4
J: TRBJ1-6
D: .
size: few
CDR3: CASSLNRESPLHF
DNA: TGTGCCAGCAGTTTAAACAGGGAATCACCCCTCCACTTT

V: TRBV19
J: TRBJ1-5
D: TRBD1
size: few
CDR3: CASTGTGDQPQHF
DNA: TGTGCCAGTACCGGGACAGGCGATCAGCCCCAGCATTTT